This T cell receptor (beta chain) was documented in a study of OX40 agonist ivuxolimab in advanced cancers. Study summary: Across the patients, intravenous ivuxolimab was delivered every 2 weeks at 0.01 to 10 mg/kg. Two cutaneous melanoma patients and one hepatocellular carcinoma patient, three in all, had partial responses.

The data were produced by immunoSEQ multiplex PCR, yet TCRdb's version contains in-frame clones alone and is incomplete. The sample has 45,000 to 55,000 clones, about 83% seen once; the top ten hold over 1%. Trimming pared 2 bases from V and 0 bases from J, leaving 5 bases between. Germline loops: CDR1 MNHEY, CDR2 SVGAGI. CDR3 length: 13 amino acids. General study points: Individuals who were partial responders at 0.1-3.0 mg/kg had clonal expansion that ranked among the lowest. At 0.1 to 3.0 mg/kg, CD4+ and CD8+ blood T cells expanded clonally by week 6.

This clone was observed a handful of times. The antigen is not known. The sample here was CD4+ or CD8+ T cells sorted from blood, taken in a trial of the OX40 agonist ivuxolimab. This TCR came from an adult with an advanced solid tumor such as melanoma, head and neck, liver or kidney cancer. J is TRBJ2-7 and V is TRBV6-5; a weak D match, TRBD1 (5 bases). CDR3 bases: TGTGCCAGCAGTTACGGACACTCCTACGAGCAGTACTTC. This encodes CASSYGHSYEQYF.